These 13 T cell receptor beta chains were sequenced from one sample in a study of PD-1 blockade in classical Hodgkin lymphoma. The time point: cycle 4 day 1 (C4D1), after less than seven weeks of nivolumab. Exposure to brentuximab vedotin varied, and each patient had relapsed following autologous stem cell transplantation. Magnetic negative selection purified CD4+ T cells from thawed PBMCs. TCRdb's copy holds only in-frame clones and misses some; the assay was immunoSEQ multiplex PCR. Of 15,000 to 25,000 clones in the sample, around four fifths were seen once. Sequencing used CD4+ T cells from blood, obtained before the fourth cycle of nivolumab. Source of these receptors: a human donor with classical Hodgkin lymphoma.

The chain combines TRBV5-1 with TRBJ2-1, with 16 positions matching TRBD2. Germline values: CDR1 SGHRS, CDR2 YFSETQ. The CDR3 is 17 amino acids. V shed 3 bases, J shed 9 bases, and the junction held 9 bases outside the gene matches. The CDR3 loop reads CASSWGLAGGPGSEQFF. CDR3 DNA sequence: TGCGCCAGCAGCTGGGGACTAGCGGGAGGGCCGGGAAGTGAGCAGTTCTTC.

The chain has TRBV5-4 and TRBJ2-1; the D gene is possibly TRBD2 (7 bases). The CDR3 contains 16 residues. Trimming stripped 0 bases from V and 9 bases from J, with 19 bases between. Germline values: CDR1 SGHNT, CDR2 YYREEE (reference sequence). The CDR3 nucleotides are TGTGCCAGCAGCTTGGGGTGGGAGGGGGGCAGAGGTGAGCAGTTCTTC. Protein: CASSLGWEGGRGEQFF.

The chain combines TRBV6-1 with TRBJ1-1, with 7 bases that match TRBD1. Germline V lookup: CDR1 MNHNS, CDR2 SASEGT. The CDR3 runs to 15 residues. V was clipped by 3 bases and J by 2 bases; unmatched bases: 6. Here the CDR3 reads CASSEGTVFNTEAFF. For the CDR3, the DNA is TGTGCCAGCAGTGAGGGGACAGTTTTCAACACTGAAGCTTTCTTT.

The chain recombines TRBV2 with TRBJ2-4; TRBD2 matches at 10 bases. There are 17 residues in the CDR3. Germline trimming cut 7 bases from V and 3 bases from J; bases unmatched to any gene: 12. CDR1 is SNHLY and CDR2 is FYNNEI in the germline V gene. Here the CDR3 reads CASIPGGSGRFKNIQYF. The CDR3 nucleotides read TGTGCCAGCATTCCCGGTGGTAGCGGGAGGTTCAAAAACATTCAGTACTTC.

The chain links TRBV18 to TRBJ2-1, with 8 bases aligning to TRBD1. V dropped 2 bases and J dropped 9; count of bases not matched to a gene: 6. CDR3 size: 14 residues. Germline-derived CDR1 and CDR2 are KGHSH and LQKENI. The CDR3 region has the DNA TGTGCCAGCTCACCAAACCAGGGGGCAGGTGAGCAGTTCTTC. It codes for CASSPNQGAGEQFF. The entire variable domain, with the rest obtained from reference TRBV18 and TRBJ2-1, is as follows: NAGVMQNPRHLVRRRGQEARLRCSPMKGHSHVYWYRQLPEEGLKFMVYLQKENIIDESGMPKERFSAEFPKEGPSILRIQQVVRGDSAAYFCASSPNQGAGEQFFGPGTRLTVL.

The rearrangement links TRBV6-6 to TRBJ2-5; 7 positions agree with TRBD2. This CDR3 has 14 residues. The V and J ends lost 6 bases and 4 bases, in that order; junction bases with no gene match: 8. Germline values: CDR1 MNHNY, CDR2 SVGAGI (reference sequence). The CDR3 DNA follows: TGTGCCAGCAGCCTGGGGGGGGGACCAGAGACCCAGTACTTC. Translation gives CASSLGGGPETQYF.

The CDR3, as DNA: TGTGCCAGCAGGGAGGGAGGGTACGAGCAGTACTTC. Protein: CASREGGYEQYF. J is TRBJ2-7 and V is TRBV6-6, with 7 bases matching TRBD2. CDR3 length equals 12 residues. Germline V gene sequence: CDR1 MNHNY, CDR2 SVGAGI (reference sequence). V lost 6 bases, J lost 4 bases, and 3 bases stayed unmatched.

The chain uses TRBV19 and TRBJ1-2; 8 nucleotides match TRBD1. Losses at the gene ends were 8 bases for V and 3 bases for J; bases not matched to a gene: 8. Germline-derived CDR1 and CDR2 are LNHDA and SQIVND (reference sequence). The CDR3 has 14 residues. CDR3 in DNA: TGTGCCAGTTTCACCAGGGGGCGCGACTATGGCTACACCTTC. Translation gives CASFTRGRDYGYTF.

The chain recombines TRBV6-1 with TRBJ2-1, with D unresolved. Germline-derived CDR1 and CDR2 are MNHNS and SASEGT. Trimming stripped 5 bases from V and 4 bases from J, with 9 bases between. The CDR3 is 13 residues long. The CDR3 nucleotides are TGTGCCAGCAGTCCCACGAGTTACAATGAGCAGTTCTTC. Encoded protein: CASSPTSYNEQFF.

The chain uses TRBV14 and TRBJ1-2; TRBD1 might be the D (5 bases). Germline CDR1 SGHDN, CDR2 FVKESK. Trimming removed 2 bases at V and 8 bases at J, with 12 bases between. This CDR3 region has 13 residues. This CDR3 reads CASSQPGLVGYTF. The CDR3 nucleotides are TGTGCCAGCAGCCAACCGGGACTCGTGGGCTACACCTTC.

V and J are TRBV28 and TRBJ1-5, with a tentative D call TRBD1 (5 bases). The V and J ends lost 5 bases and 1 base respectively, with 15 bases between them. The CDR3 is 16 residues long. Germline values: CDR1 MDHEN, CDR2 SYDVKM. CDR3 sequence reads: CASSPNGGWSNQPQHF. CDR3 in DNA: TGTGCCAGCAGTCCAAACGGGGGTTGGAGCAATCAGCCCCAGCATTTT.

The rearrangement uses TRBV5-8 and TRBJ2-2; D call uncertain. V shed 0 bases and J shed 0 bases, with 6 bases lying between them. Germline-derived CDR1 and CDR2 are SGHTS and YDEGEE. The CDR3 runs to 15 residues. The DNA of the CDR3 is TGTGCCAGCAGCTTGGGGCTGTCGAACACCGGGGAGCTGTTTTTT. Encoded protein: CASSLGLSNTGELFF.

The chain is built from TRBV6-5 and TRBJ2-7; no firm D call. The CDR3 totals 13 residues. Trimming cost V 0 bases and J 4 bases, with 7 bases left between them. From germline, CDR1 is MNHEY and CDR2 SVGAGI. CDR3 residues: CASSYSGSYEQYF. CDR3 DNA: TGTGCCAGCAGTTACTCGGGTTCGTACGAGCAGTACTTC.